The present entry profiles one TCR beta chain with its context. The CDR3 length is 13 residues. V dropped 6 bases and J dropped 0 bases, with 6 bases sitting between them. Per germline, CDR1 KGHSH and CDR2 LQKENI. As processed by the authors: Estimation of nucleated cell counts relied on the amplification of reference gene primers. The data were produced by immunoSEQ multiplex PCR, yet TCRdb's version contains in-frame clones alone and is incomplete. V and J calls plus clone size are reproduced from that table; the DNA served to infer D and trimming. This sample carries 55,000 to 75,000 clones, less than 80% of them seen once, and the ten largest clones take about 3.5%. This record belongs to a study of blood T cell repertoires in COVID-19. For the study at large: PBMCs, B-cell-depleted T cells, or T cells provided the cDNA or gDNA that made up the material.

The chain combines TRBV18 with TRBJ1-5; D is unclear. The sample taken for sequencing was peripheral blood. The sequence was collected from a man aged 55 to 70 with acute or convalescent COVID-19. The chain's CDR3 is CASSLSSNQPQHF. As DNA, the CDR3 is TGTGCCAGCTCCCTCAGTAGCAATCAGCCCCAGCATTTT.